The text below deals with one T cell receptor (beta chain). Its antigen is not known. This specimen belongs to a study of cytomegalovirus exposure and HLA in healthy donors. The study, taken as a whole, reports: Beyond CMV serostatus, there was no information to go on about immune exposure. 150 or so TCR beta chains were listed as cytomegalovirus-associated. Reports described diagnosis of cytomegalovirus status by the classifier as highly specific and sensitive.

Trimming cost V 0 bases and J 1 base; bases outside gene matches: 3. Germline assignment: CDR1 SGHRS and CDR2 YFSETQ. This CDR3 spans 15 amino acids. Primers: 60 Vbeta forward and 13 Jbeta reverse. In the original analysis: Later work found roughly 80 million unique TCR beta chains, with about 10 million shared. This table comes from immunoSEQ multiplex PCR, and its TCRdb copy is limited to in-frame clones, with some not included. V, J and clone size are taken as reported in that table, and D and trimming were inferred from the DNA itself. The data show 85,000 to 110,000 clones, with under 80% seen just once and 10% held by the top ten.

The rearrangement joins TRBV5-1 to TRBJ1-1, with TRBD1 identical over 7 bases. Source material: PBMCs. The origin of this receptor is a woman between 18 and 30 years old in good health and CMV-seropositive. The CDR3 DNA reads TGCGCCAGCAGCTTGGGCGGGACAGCGAACACTGAAGCTTTCTTT. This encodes CASSLGGTANTEAFF.